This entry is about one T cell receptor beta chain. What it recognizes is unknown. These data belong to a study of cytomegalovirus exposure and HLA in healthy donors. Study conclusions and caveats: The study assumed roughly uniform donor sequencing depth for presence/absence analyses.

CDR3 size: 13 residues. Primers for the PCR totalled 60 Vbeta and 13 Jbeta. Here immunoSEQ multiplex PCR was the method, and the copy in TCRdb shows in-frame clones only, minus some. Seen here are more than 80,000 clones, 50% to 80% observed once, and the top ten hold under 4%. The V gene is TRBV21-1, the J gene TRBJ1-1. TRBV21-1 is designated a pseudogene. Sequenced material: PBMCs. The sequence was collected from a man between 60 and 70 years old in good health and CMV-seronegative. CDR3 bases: TGTGCCAGCAGCAAAGTTTCGGAGGCTGAAGCTTTCTTT. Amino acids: CASSKVSEAEAFF.